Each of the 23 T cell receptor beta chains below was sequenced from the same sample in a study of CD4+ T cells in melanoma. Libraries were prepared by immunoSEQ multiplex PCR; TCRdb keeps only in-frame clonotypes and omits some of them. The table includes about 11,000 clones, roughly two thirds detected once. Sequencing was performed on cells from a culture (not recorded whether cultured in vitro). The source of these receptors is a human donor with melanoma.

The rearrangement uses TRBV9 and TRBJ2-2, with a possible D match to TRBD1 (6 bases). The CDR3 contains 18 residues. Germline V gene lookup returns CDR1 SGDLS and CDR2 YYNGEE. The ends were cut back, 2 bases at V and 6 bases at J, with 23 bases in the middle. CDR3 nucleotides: TGTGCCAGCAGCGTGGGGCCCATCCGAACAGGGTCCCCCGGGGAGCTGTTTTTT. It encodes CASSVGPIRTGSPGELFF.

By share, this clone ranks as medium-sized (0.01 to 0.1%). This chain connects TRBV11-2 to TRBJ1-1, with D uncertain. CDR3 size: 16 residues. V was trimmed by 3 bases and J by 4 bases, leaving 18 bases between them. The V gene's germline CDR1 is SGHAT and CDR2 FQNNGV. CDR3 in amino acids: CASSFRSGRGGTEAFF. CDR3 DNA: TGTGCCAGCAGCTTTCGGTCGGGAAGAGGTGGCACTGAAGCTTTCTTT.

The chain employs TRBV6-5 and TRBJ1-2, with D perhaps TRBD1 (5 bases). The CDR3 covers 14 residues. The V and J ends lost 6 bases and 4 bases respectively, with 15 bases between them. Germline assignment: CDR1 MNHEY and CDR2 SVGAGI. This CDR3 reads CASRPPGLPYGYTF. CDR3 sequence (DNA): TGTGCCAGCAGACCACCAGGGCTCCCCTATGGCTACACCTTC.

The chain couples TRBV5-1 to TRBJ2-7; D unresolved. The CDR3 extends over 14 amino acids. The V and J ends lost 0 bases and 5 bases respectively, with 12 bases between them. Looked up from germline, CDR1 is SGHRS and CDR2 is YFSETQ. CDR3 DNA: TGCGCCAGCAGCTTGGCCCAAACCGGTGACGAGCAGTACTTC. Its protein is CASSLAQTGDEQYF.

The CDR3 loop is CASNRARGEKLFF. The CDR3 DNA follows: TGTGCCAGCAACCGGGCCCGAGGTGAAAAACTGTTTTTT. This rearrangement joins TRBV2 to TRBJ1-4, with D uncertain. Germline values: CDR1 SNHLY, CDR2 FYNNEI. Trimming shortened V by 7 bases and J by 7 bases, and 13 bases separated the two germline ends. CDR3 size: 13 residues.

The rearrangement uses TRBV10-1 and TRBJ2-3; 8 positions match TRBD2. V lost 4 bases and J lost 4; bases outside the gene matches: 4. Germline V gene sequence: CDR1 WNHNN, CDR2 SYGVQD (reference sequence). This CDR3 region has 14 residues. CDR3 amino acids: CASSVTSESDTQYF. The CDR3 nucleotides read TGCGCCAGCAGTGTGACTAGCGAGTCAGATACGCAGTATTTT.

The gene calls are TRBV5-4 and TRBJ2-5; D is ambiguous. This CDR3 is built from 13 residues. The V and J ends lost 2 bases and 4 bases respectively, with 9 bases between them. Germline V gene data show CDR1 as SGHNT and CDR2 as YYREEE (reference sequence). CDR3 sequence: CASSFQVAETQYF. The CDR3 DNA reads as TGTGCCAGCAGCTTTCAGGTGGCAGAGACCCAGTACTTC.

The CDR3 here is CASFRWGAGANVLTF. In DNA form, the CDR3 reads TGTGCCAGCTTCCGGTGGGGAGCTGGGGCCAACGTCCTGACTTTC. The chain uses TRBV13 and TRBJ2-6; D might be TRBD2 (5 bases). Trimming removed 8 bases at V and 2 bases at J, with 13 bases between. The CDR3 has 15 residues. Looked up from germline, CDR1 is PRHDT and CDR2 is FYEKMQ (reference sequence).

CDR3 bases: TGTGCCAGCAGTGATCTCAGGGGGACTGAAGCTTTCTTT. Its protein product is CASSDLRGTEAFF. The chain carries TRBV2 and TRBJ1-1, with 7 bases lining up with TRBD1. V trimming: 3 bases; J trimming: 5 bases; junction bases outside the gene matches: 3. The CDR3 length is 13 residues. Germline CDR1 reads SNHLY; CDR2 reads FYNNEI.

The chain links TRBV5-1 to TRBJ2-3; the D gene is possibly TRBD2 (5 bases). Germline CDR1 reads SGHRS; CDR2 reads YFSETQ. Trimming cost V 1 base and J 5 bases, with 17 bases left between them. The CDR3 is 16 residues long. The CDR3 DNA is TGCGCCAGCAGCTTGAGGGCTAGCCGAGACCGAGATACGCAGTATTTT. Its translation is CASSLRASRDRDTQYF. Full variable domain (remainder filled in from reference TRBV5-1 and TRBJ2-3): KAGVTQTPRYLIKTRGQQVTLSCSPISGHRSVSWYQQTPGQGLQFLFEYFSETQRNKGNFPGRFSGRQFSNSRSEMNVSTLELGDSALYLCASSLRASRDRDTQYFGPGTRLTVL.

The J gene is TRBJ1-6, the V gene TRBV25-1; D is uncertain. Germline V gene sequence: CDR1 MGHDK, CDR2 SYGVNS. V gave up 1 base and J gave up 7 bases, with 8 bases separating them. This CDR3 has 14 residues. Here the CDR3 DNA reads TGTGCCAGCAGTGAATTCCCGGGAAATTCACCCCTCCACTTT. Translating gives CASSEFPGNSPLHF.

The CDR3 loop is CASTGRDPYNSPLHF. CDR3 bases: TGTGCCAGCACCGGACGGGACCCTTATAATTCACCCCTCCACTTT. This chain joins TRBV6-5 and TRBJ1-6; D might be TRBD1 (5 bases). V lost 7 bases to trimming and J lost 4 bases, with 14 bases between them. CDR3 length: 15 residues. CDR1 is MNHEY, CDR2 SVGAGI, per germline.

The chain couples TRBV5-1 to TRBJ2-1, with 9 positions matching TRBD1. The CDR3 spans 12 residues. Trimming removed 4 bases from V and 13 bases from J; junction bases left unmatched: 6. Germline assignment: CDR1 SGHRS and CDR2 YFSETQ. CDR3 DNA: TGCGCCAGCAGCCTAGGACAGGGGACTCAGTTCTTC. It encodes CASSLGQGTQFF.

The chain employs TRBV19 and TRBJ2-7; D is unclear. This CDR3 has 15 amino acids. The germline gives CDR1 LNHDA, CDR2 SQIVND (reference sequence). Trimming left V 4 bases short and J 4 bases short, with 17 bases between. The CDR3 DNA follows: TGTGCCAGTAGTAGACAAGCTCCCGGGCCATACGAGCAGTACTTC. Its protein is CASSRQAPGPYEQYF.

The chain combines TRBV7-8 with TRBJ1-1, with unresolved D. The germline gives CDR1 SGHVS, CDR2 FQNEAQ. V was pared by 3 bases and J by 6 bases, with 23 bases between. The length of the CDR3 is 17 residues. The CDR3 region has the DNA TGTGCCAGCAGCTTTTGGGAGGGAACTTGGGGATGGGCTGAAGCTTTCTTT. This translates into CASSFWEGTWGWAEAFF.

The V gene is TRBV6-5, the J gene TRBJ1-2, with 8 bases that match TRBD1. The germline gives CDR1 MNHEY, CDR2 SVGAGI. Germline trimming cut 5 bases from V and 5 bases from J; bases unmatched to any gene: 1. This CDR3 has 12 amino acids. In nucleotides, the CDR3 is TGTGCCAGCAGTCGGACAGGGTATGGCTACACCTTC. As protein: CASSRTGYGYTF.

The CDR3 loop is CASSPQGFEKLFF. CDR3 bases: TGTGCCAGCTCACCACAGGGGTTTGAAAAACTGTTTTTT. V and J are TRBV18 and TRBJ1-4, with a weak D call TRBD1 (5 bases). Germline lookup yields CDR1 KGHSH and CDR2 LQKENI. Trimming cost V 1 base and J 7 bases, with 7 bases left between them. The CDR3 length is 13 residues. The full variable domain, in which reference TRBV18 and TRBJ1-4 provide the parts outside the CDR3, is NAGVMQNPRHLVRRRGQEARLRCSPMKGHSHVYWYRQLPEEGLKFMVYLQKENIIDESGMPKERFSAEFPKEGPSILRIQQVVRGDSAAYFCASSPQGFEKLFFGSGTQLSVL.

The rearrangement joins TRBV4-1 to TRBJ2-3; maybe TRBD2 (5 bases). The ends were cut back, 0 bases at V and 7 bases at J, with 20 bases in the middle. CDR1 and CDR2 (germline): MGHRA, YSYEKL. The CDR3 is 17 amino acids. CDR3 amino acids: CASSQDTAGTPPHTQYF. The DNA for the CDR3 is TGCGCCAGCAGCCAAGATACTGCGGGCACTCCCCCCCATACGCAGTATTTT.

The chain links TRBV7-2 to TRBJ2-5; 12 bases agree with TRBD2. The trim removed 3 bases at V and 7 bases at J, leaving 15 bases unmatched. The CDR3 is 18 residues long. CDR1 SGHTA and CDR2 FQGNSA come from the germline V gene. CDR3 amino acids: CASSFLGDSSGGAGTQYF. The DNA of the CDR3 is TGTGCCAGCAGCTTCCTCGGCGATTCTAGCGGGGGGGCCGGGACCCAGTACTTC. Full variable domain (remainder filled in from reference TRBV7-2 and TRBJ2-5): GAGVSQSPSNKVTEKGKDVELRCDPISGHTALYWYRQSLGQGLEFLIYFQGNSAPDKSGLPSDRFSAERTGGSVSTLTIQRTQQEDSAVYLCASSFLGDSSGGAGTQYFGPGTRLLVL.

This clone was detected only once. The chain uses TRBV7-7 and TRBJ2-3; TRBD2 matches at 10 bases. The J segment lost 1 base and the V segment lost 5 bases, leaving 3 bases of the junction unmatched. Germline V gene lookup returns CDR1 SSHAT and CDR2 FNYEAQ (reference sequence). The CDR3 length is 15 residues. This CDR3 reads CASSTGTSGTDTQYF. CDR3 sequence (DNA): TGTGCCAGCAGCACCGGGACTAGCGGCACAGATACGCAGTATTTT. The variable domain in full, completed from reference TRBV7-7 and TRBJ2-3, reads GAGVSQSPRYKVTKRGQDVTLRCDPISSHATLYWYQQALGQGPEFLTYFNYEAQPDKSGLPSDRFSAERPEGSISTLTIQRTEQRDSAMYRCASSTGTSGTDTQYFGPGTRLTVL.

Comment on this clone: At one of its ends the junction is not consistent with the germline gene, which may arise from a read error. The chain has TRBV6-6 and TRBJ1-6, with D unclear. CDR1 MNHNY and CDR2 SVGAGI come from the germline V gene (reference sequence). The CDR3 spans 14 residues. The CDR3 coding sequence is TGTGCCAGCAGTTACAAAGCCGGCGATTCAGCCCTCCACTTT. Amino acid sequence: CASSYKAGDSALHF.

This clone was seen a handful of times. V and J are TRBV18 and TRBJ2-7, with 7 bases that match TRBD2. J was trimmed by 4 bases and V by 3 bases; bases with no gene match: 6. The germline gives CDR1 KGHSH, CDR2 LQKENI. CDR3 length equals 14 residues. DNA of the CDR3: TGTGCCAGCTCACCTAGGACTAGTAAGTACGAGCAGTACTTC. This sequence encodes CASSPRTSKYEQYF.

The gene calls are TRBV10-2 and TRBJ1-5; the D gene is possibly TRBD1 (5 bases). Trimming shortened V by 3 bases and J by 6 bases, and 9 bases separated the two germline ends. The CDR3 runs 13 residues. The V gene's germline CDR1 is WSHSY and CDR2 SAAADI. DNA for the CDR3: TGCGCCAGCAGTGAAGGGGAGGGTCAGCCCCAGCATTTT. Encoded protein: CASSEGEGQPQHF.